This TCR beta chain derives from a study of blood T cell repertoires in COVID-19. Study background: There were acute and convalescent COVID-19 samples, and they came from the United States, Italy and Spain. In each case, the material was cDNA or gDNA derived from T cells, B-cell-depleted T cells, or PBMCs.

Authors' analysis steps: Amplifying reference gene primers gave estimates of nucleated cell counts. Method: immunoSEQ multiplex PCR; TCRdb's copy keeps in-frame clones and lacks some. V and J calls and clone size are those listed in that table; D and trimming were worked out from the DNA. The repertoire holds some 80,000 clones, with roughly nine tenths as singletons. Trimming stripped 0 bases from V and 12 bases from J, with 18 bases between. This CDR3 is 15 amino acids long. Germline loops: CDR1 SGDLS, CDR2 YYNGEE. The sequence derives from a woman older than 75 with active or convalescent COVID-19. The rearrangement uses TRBV9 and TRBJ2-2; a weak D match, TRBD2 (6 bases). Sequenced sample: peripheral blood. CDR3 coding DNA: TGTGCCAGCAGCGTAGTATCCTCAACACGGGGGAAGCTGTTTTTT. Protein: CASSVVSSTRGKLFF.